The subject of this entry is one T cell receptor (beta chain). The sample originates from a study of blood T cell repertoires in COVID-19. Study summary: From the United States, Italy and Spain came samples of acute and convalescent COVID-19. T cells, B-cell-depleted T cells, or PBMCs provided the cDNA or gDNA that served as material.

This CDR3 is 12 amino acids long. Germline V gives CDR1 PRHDT, CDR2 FYEKMQ (reference sequence). As originally analysed: Reference gene primer amplification in the assay estimated nucleated cell counts. Clones were sequenced by immunoSEQ multiplex PCR, and TCRdb holds only the in-frame ones, with some missing. Clonal size and the V and J genes are those of that table, whereas D and trimming came from the DNA. The sample has 150,000 to 160,000 clones; approximately 85% are singletons. Enrolled during active infection, Seattle patients were then followed longitudinally. The source of this sequence is a man between 60 and 75 years old with COVID-19, enrolled during active disease. The V and J genes are TRBV13 and TRBJ1-2; 7 bases are shared with TRBD1. Sequencing used peripheral blood. The CDR3 DNA reads TGTGTAAGCGCAGGGGGACCCTATGGCTACACCTTC. This sequence encodes CVSAGGPYGYTF.